This TCR beta chain was sequenced in a study of cytomegalovirus exposure and HLA in healthy donors. The CDR3 is 13 amino acids. Germline V gives CDR1 LGHNA, CDR2 YSLEER. The V end was cut by 0 bases, the J end by 7 bases, with 7 bases between. The PCR was carried out with 60 Vbeta primers and 13 Jbeta primers. Sequenced by immunoSEQ multiplex PCR; TCRdb stores in-frame clones only, minus some. The sample includes around 90,000 clones, approximately 64% of them seen just once. Worth noting for this clone: What it recognizes is unknown.

General study results and limits: A later analysis linked about 17,000 TCR beta sequences to HLA alleles at 0.05 false discovery rate.

Sequenced material: PBMCs. This sequence originates from a boy younger than 18 in good health and CMV-seropositive. The V call is TRBV4-3, the J call TRBJ2-1; D gene uncertain. The CDR3 DNA is TGCGCCAGCAGCCAAGAGGCTCCTAATGAGCAGTTCTTC. This encodes CASSQEAPNEQFF.